Shown below are 8 T cell receptor beta chains from a single sample sequenced in a study of neurological immune-mediated disorders. Each CDR3 protein is one row after TCRdb ran MiXCR on the 5' RACE reads. The sample shows approximately 16,000 distinct CDR3 sequences, approximately 8.8% of them seen only once. Sequencing was done on a sample of CD8+ T cells from blood. These receptors were collected from a man between 45 and 60 years old in good health.

This clonotype has ten or more counts. V gene TRBV13 combines with J gene TRBJ2-7; 12 nucleotides agree with TRBD1. The CDR3 sequence is 16 residues long. Germline V gene data show CDR1 as PRHDT and CDR2 as FYEKMQ (reference sequence). Losses at the gene ends were 4 bases for V and 3 bases for J; bases not matched to a gene: 7. The DNA of the CDR3 is TGTGCCAGCAGCTCCGCCGGGACAGGGGGCAGCTACGAGCAGTACTTC. It codes for CASSSAGTGGSYEQYF.

This clonotype has ten or more counts. The chain has TRBV5-6 and TRBJ2-5; 8 bases fit TRBD1. The germline V gene encodes CDR1 SGHDT and CDR2 YYEEEE. The CDR3 contains 15 residues. V was pared by 0 bases and J by 7 bases, with 8 bases of the junction left unmatched. CDR3 coding DNA: TGTGCCAGCAGCTTGGTAGGGTACAGGGGGGTGACCCAGTACTTC. Translated, it gives CASSLVGYRGVTQYF.

At least ten counts were recorded for this clonotype. The chain links TRBV20-1 to TRBJ2-7, with D perhaps TRBD1 (5 bases). V lost 6 bases and J 2 bases, leaving 20 bases between the germline ends. Germline values: CDR1 DFQATT, CDR2 SNEGSKA (reference sequence). This CDR3 spans 15 amino acids. The CDR3 region has the DNA TGCAGTGCAGACTCGTCTTCGGACATCACCTACGAGCAGTACTTC. It yields the protein CSADSSSDITYEQYF.

This clonotype has ten or more counts. The CDR3 DNA reads TGTGCCAGCAGCCAAGATCCGACTAGCGGGAGCGGCACAGATACGCAGTATTTT. Its protein product is CASSQDPTSGSGTDTQYF. This chain uses TRBV4-2 with TRBJ2-3, with TRBD2 identical over 12 bases. This CDR3 is 18 amino acids long. The V gene's germline CDR1 is LGHNA and CDR2 YNFKEQ. Trimming removed 0 bases from V and 1 base from J; junction bases left unmatched: 5.

This clonotype was found many times. This rearrangement joins TRBV11-2 to TRBJ2-7; weak D call: TRBD2 (6 bases). The V gene's germline CDR1 is SGHAT and CDR2 FQNNGV. The CDR3 loop spans 19 amino acids. V lost 1 base, J lost 0 bases, and 22 bases lay in between. DNA of the CDR3: TGTGCCAGCAGCTTAGTCAGGTTGGGACTCCCGAGGGGCTCCTACGAGCAGTACTTC. This codes for CASSLVRLGLPRGSYEQYF.

This clonotype was seen at least ten times. The chain is built from TRBV6-4 and TRBJ2-2; D call uncertain. The CDR3 loop spans 14 amino acids. The V gene lost 0 bases and the J gene lost 0 bases, with 2 bases spanning the gap. Germline assignment: CDR1 MRHNA and CDR2 SNTAGT. CDR3 nucleotide sequence: TGTGCCAGCAGTGACTCGTCGAACACCGGGGAGCTGTTTTTT. Amino acid sequence: CASSDSSNTGELFF.

The table lists this clonotype with many counts. The rearrangement uses TRBV20-1 and TRBJ2-1, with 8 bases lining up with TRBD2. Germline trimming cut 4 bases from V and 8 bases from J; bases unmatched to any gene: 16. This CDR3 has 16 amino acids. Germline assignment: CDR1 DFQATT and CDR2 SNEGSKA (reference sequence). The CDR3 DNA reads as TGCAGTGCTACCCTCGCGGGGGGTAGCGTGTTAGATGAGCAGTTCTTC. It translates to CSATLAGGSVLDEQFF.

This clonotype was seen ten or more times. The chain employs TRBV15 and TRBJ1-2; no definite D call. Per germline, CDR1 LNHNV and CDR2 YYDKDF (reference sequence). Deletions cut 0 bases from V and 6 bases from J, with 14 bases between. The CDR3 length is 15 residues. The DNA for the CDR3 is TGTGCCACCAGCAGAGACCGAAGCCTCGCCGATGGCTACACCTTC. Translated: CATSRDRSLADGYTF.